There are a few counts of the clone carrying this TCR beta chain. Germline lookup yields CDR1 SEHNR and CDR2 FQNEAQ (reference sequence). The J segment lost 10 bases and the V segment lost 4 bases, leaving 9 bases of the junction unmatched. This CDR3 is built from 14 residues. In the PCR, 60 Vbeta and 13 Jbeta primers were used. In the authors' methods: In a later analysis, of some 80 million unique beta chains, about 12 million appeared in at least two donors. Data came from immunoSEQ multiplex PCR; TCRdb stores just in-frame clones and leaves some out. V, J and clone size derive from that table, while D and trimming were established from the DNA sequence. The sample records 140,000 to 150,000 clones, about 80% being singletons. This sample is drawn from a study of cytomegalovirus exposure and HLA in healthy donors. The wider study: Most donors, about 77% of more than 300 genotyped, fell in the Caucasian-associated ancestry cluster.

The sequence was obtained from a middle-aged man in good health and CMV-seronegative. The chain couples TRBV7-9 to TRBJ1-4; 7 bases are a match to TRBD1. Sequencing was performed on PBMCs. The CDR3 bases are TGTGCCAGCAGCTCACAGGGGCCGGGCGGAAAACTGTTTTTT. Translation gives CASSSQGPGGKLFF.